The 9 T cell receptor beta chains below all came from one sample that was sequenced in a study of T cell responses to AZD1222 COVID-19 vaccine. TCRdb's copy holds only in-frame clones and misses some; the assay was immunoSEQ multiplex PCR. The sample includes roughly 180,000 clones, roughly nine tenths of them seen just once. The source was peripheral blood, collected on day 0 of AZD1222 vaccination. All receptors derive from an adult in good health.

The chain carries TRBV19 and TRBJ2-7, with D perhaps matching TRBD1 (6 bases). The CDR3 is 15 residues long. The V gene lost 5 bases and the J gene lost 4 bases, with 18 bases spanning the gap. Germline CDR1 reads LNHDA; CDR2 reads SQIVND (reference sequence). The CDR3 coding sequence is TGTGCCAGTAGTTCACAGGGTGGGGGAACTTACGAGCAGTACTTC. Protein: CASSSQGGGTYEQYF.

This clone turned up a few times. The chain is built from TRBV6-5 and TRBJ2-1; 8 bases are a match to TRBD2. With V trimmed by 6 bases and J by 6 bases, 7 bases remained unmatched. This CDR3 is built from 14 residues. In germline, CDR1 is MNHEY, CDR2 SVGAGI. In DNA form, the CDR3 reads TGTGCCAGCAGCAATTCGGGGGGGGCCAATGAGCAGTTCTTC. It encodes CASSNSGGANEQFF.

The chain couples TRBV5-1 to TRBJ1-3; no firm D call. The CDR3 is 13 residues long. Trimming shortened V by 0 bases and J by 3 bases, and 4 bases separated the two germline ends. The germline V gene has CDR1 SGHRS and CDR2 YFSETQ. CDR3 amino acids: CASSLEFGNTIYF. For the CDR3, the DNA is TGCGCCAGCAGCTTGGAGTTTGGAAACACCATATATTTT.

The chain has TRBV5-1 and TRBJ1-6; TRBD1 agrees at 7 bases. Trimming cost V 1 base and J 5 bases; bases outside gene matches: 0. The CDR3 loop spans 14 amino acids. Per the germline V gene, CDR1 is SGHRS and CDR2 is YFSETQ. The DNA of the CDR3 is TGCGCCAGCAGCTTGACAGGGGATAATTCACCCCTCCACTTT. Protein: CASSLTGDNSPLHF.

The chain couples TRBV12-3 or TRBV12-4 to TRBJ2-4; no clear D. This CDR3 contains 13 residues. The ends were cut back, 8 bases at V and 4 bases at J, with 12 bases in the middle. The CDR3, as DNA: TGTGCCAGCTTGGAATTAATTAAAAACATTCAGTACTTC. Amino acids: CASLELIKNIQYF.

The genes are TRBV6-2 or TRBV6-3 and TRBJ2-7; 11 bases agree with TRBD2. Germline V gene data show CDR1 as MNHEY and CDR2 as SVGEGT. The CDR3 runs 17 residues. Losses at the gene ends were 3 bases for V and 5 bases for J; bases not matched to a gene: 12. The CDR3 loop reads CASSYQERGLADDEQYF. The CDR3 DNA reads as TGTGCCAGCAGTTATCAGGAACGGGGACTAGCGGACGACGAGCAGTACTTC.

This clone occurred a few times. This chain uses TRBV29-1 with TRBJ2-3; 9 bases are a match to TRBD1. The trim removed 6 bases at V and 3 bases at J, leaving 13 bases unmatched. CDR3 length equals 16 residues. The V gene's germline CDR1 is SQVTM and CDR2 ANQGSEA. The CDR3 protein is CSVVRDREVGTDTQYF. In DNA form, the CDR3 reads TGCAGCGTGGTCAGGGACAGGGAGGTTGGTACAGATACGCAGTATTTT.

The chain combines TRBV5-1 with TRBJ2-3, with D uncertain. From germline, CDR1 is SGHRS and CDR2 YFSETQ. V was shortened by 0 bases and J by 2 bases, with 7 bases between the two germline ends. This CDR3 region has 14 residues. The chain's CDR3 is CASSLGSYTDTQYF. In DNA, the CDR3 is TGCGCCAGCAGCTTGGGTAGTTACACAGATACGCAGTATTTT. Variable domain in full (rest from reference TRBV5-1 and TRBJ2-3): KAGVTQTPRYLIKTRGQQVTLSCSPISGHRSVSWYQQTPGQGLQFLFEYFSETQRNKGNFPGRFSGRQFSNSRSEMNVSTLELGDSALYLCASSLGSYTDTQYFGPGTRLTVL.

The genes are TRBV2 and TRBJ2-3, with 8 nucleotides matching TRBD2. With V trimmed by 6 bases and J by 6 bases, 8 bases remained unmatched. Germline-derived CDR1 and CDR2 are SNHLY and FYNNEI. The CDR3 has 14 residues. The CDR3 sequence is CASSSEGGGDTQYF. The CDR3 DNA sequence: TGTGCCAGCAGCTCCGAGGGCGGGGGGGATACGCAGTATTTT.